Listed below are T cell receptor beta chains from one sample, sequenced in a study of cytomegalovirus exposure and HLA in healthy donors. Measured with immunoSEQ multiplex PCR; TCRdb has only the in-frame clones, and not every one. The sample holds roughly 220,000 clones; 80% to 85% are singletons and the top ten take approximately 2.5%. The sequenced material came from PBMCs. These receptor sequences come from a woman aged 35 to 49 in good health and CMV-seronegative. The CDR3 runs from the conserved cysteine through the conserved F or W. A D gene is named only where the DNA matches it firmly. Some rows mark clone size as missing; the rest say once, few, many or name a class of expanded clone.

abundance: NA
v_gene: TRBV5-1
j_gene: TRBJ2-2
d_gene: NA
CDR3nt: TGCGCCAGCAGCTTGGGGTCAGGATTGAACACCGGGGAGCTGTTTTTT
CDR3aa: CASSLGSGLNTGELFF

abundance: NA
v_gene: TRBV5-1
j_gene: TRBJ1-1
d_gene: TRBD1
CDR3nt: TGCGCCAGCAGCTCTCGGACAGGGGGCGACACTGAAGCTTTCTTT
CDR3aa: CASSSRTGGDTEAFF

abundance: NA
v_gene: TRBV5-1
j_gene: TRBJ1-1
d_gene: TRBD1
CDR3nt: TGCGCCAGCTCGGGGACAGGGGGCGGGATGAACACTGAAGCTTTCTTT
CDR3aa: CASSGTGGGMNTEAFF

abundance: few
v_gene: TRBV6-5
j_gene: TRBJ2-7
d_gene: TRBD1
CDR3nt: TGTGCCAGCAGTTACACCTGGACAGGCCTCTCCTACGAGCAGTACTTC
CDR3aa: CASSYTWTGLSYEQYF

abundance: NA
v_gene: TRBV10-1
j_gene: TRBJ2-1
d_gene: NA
CDR3nt: TGCGCCAGCAGTGAGGCGGGGACTTCCCTGTACAATGAGCAGTTCTTC
CDR3aa: CASSEAGTSLYNEQFF

abundance: NA
v_gene: TRBV6-1
j_gene: TRBJ2-7
d_gene: TRBD1
CDR3nt: TGTGCCAGCAGTGGGACAGGGGTTGGCCACGAGCAGTACTTC
CDR3aa: CASSGTGVGHEQYF

abundance: NA
v_gene: TRBV6-5
j_gene: TRBJ2-5
d_gene: TRBD2
CDR3nt: TGTGCCAGCAGTCCCGATGCGGGAGTAAGTGAGACCCAGTACTTC
CDR3aa: CASSPDAGVSETQYF

abundance: NA
v_gene: TRBV7-9
j_gene: TRBJ2-1
d_gene: NA
CDR3nt: TGTGCCAGCAGCTTAGCCCTAGGCTATGAGCAGTTCTTC
CDR3aa: CASSLALGYEQFF

abundance: NA
v_gene: TRBV5-1
j_gene: TRBJ1-1
d_gene: NA
CDR3nt: TGCGCCAGCAGCTTGACAGCTAACACTGAAGCTTTCTTT
CDR3aa: CASSLTANTEAFF

abundance: once
v_gene: TRBV28
j_gene: TRBJ2-5
d_gene: TRBD2
CDR3nt: TGTGCCACCCGGTGGGGAGGGGCAGAGACCCAGTACTTC
CDR3aa: CATRWGGAETQYF

abundance: NA
v_gene: TRBV7-7
j_gene: TRBJ2-1
d_gene: TRBD2
CDR3nt: TGTGCCAGCAGCGCCTCAGCCCTGGGAGGGCCGTTGAATGAGCAGTTCTTC
CDR3aa: CASSASALGGPLNEQFF

abundance: NA
v_gene: TRBV27
j_gene: TRBJ2-7
d_gene: TRBD1
CDR3nt: TGTGCCAGCAGCCTCTGGACAGGGCGTGCCTACGAGCAGTACTTC
CDR3aa: CASSLWTGRAYEQYF

abundance: NA
v_gene: TRBV27
j_gene: TRBJ1-5
d_gene: NA
CDR3nt: TGTGCCAGCAGTGGACGCCCCAGGGAGGGCGAGCCCCAGCATTTT
CDR3aa: CASSGRPREGEPQHF

abundance: NA
v_gene: TRBV5-4
j_gene: TRBJ2-3
d_gene: TRBD2
CDR3nt: TGTGCCAGCAGCTTTTATCGGACTAGAGATACGCAGTATTTT
CDR3aa: CASSFYRTRDTQYF

abundance: once
v_gene: TRBV11-2
j_gene: TRBJ2-7
d_gene: TRBD1
CDR3nt: TGTGCCAGCAGCTTAGAGGCAGGGGGTTACCACGAGCAGTACTTC
CDR3aa: CASSLEAGGYHEQYF

abundance: NA
v_gene: TRBV29-1
j_gene: TRBJ1-5
d_gene: TRBD1
CDR3nt: TGCAGCCCCCGTTTTTCGAAACCGGGACAGGGGATGAGTCATCGGCCCCAGCATTTT
CDR3aa: CSPRFSKPGQGMSHRPQHF

abundance: NA
v_gene: TRBV4-1
j_gene: TRBJ1-2
d_gene: NA
CDR3nt: TGCGCCAGCAGCCAAGATCGGGGGATCGGTGGCTACACCTTC
CDR3aa: CASSQDRGIGGYTF

abundance: NA
v_gene: TRBV6-1
j_gene: TRBJ2-7
d_gene: NA
CDR3nt: TGTGCCAGCAGGGTTTTCGGGCGGGCCACCTACGAGCAGTACTTC
CDR3aa: CASRVFGRATYEQYF

abundance: NA
v_gene: TRBV28
j_gene: TRBJ1-5
d_gene: NA
CDR3nt: TGTGCCACCCAAGACTTCAGGGGTCAGCCCCAGCATTTT
CDR3aa: CATQDFRGQPQHF

abundance: NA
v_gene: TRBV7-9
j_gene: TRBJ2-5
d_gene: TRBD1
CDR3nt: TGTGCCAGCAGCTATGGACAGGGGGCGGGCGAAGGGGCCCAGTACTTC
CDR3aa: CASSYGQGAGEGAQYF

abundance: few
v_gene: TRBV7-9
j_gene: TRBJ1-1
d_gene: TRBD1
CDR3nt: TGTGCCAGCAGCTTAAAGGGGGCTACTGAAGCTTTCTTT
CDR3aa: CASSLKGATEAFF

abundance: few
v_gene: TRBV5-6
j_gene: TRBJ1-6
d_gene: TRBD1
CDR3nt: TGTGCCAGCAGACTCGGGAGGGGGCTCTCACCCCTCCACTTT
CDR3aa: CASRLGRGLSPLHF

abundance: NA
v_gene: TRBV30
j_gene: TRBJ2-1
d_gene: TRBD2
CDR3nt: TGTGCCTGGAGAGCAGGACTAGCGGGGGGGGATGAGCAGTTCTTC
CDR3aa: CAWRAGLAGGDEQFF

abundance: NA
v_gene: TRBV10-3
j_gene: TRBJ2-1
d_gene: TRBD2
CDR3nt: TGTGCCATCAGAGAAGCGGGAGGGGGATTCGGCGAGCAGTTCTTC
CDR3aa: CAIREAGGGFGEQFF

abundance: NA
v_gene: TRBV10-3
j_gene: TRBJ1-1
d_gene: TRBD1
CDR3nt: TGTGCCATCAGTGCACTAGGGACAGGCACTGAAGCTTTCTTT
CDR3aa: CAISALGTGTEAFF

abundance: NA
v_gene: TRBV5-1
j_gene: TRBJ2-7
d_gene: TRBD2
CDR3nt: TGCGCCAGCAGCCCCCAACTAGCGGGAGCCTCCTACGAGCAGTACTTC
CDR3aa: CASSPQLAGASYEQYF

abundance: NA
v_gene: TRBV29-1
j_gene: TRBJ2-7
d_gene: TRBD1
CDR3nt: TGCAGCGTTGAAGCGGACAGGGGATACGAGCAGTACTTC
CDR3aa: CSVEADRGYEQYF

abundance: NA
v_gene: TRBV6-4
j_gene: TRBJ2-1
d_gene: TRBD1
CDR3nt: TGTGCCAGCAGTGACTCGACAGGGGGCTACAATGAGCAGTTCTTC
CDR3aa: CASSDSTGGYNEQFF

abundance: NA
v_gene: TRBV2
j_gene: TRBJ2-5
d_gene: NA
CDR3nt: TGTGCCAGCAGTTTCCCCCAAACAGGGTCGGAGACCCAGTACTTC
CDR3aa: CASSFPQTGSETQYF

abundance: NA
v_gene: TRBV19
j_gene: TRBJ1-6
d_gene: NA
CDR3nt: TGTGCCAGTAGTACACGAGTTGCTCGGGATTCACCCCTCCACTTT
CDR3aa: CASSTRVARDSPLHF

abundance: NA
v_gene: TRBV5-1
j_gene: TRBJ2-1
d_gene: NA
CDR3nt: TGCGCCAGCAGCTTTCCTAGTCAATCCAATGAGCAGTTCTTC
CDR3aa: CASSFPSQSNEQFF

abundance: NA
v_gene: TRBV7-9
j_gene: TRBJ2-3
d_gene: TRBD2
CDR3nt: TGTGCCAGCAGCTTTTTCGGAACTAGCGGCACAGATACGCAGTATTTT
CDR3aa: CASSFFGTSGTDTQYF

abundance: NA
v_gene: TRBV20-1
j_gene: TRBJ2-7
d_gene: NA
CDR3nt: TGCAGTGCCGGTTCCGGGATCGAGCAGTACTTC
CDR3aa: CSAGSGIEQYF

abundance: NA
v_gene: TRBV5-6
j_gene: TRBJ2-2
d_gene: TRBD1
CDR3nt: TGTGCCAGCAGTTTTTGGACAGGGATATACACCGGGGAGCTGTTTTTT
CDR3aa: CASSFWTGIYTGELFF

abundance: NA
v_gene: TRBV28
j_gene: TRBJ1-1
d_gene: NA
CDR3nt: TGTGCCAGCACCGTTGATGGGGGGGCGACGAACACTGAAGCTTTCTTT
CDR3aa: CASTVDGGATNTEAFF

abundance: NA
v_gene: TRBV27
j_gene: TRBJ2-7
d_gene: TRBD2
CDR3nt: TGTGCCAGCAGTTCGGGGGGAAGCTACGAGCAGTACTTC
CDR3aa: CASSSGGSYEQYF

abundance: NA
v_gene: TRBV6-5
j_gene: TRBJ1-5
d_gene: NA
CDR3nt: TGTGCCAGCAGTTACGGAGGTGGGCATCAGCCCCAGCATTTT
CDR3aa: CASSYGGGHQPQHF

abundance: once
v_gene: TRBV10-3
j_gene: TRBJ2-2
d_gene: NA
CDR3nt: TGTGCCATCGAACGGCTAGCGAACACCGGGGAGCTGTTTTTT
CDR3aa: CAIERLANTGELFF

abundance: few
v_gene: TRBV21-1
j_gene: TRBJ1-4
d_gene: NA
CDR3nt: TGTGCCAGCAAGGGACAGACAACGTTTAATGAAAAACTGTTTTTT
CDR3aa: CASKGQTTFNEKLFF

abundance: NA
v_gene: TRBV5-1
j_gene: TRBJ2-5
d_gene: NA
CDR3nt: TGCGCCAGCAGCTTGGACAGGGAGTATGAGACCCAGTACTTC
CDR3aa: CASSLDREYETQYF

abundance: NA
v_gene: TRBV2
j_gene: TRBJ2-7
d_gene: NA
CDR3nt: TGTGCCAGCAGTGGAGAGGGCGTCTCCTACGAGCAGTACTTC
CDR3aa: CASSGEGVSYEQYF

abundance: NA
v_gene: TRBV11-2
j_gene: TRBJ1-5
d_gene: NA
CDR3nt: TGTGCCAGCAGCCCCCGACCGGACAGTGTCAGCAATCAGCCCCAGCATTTT
CDR3aa: CASSPRPDSVSNQPQHF

abundance: NA
v_gene: TRBV7-2
j_gene: TRBJ2-3
d_gene: TRBD2
CDR3nt: TGTGCCAGCAGCTCCCTCCGACTAGCGGGAGGTTTAGATACGCAGTATTTT
CDR3aa: CASSSLRLAGGLDTQYF

abundance: NA
v_gene: TRBV30
j_gene: TRBJ1-1
d_gene: NA
CDR3nt: TGTGCCTGCCGAAGGGGTGGCAGTGAAGCTTTCTTT
CDR3aa: CACRRGGSEAFF

abundance: NA
v_gene: TRBV11-2
j_gene: TRBJ2-7
d_gene: NA
CDR3nt: TGTGCCAGCAGCCCCCAGCTAGCTCCCGACTCCTACGAGCAGTACTTC
CDR3aa: CASSPQLAPDSYEQYF

abundance: NA
v_gene: TRBV18
j_gene: TRBJ2-1
d_gene: NA
CDR3nt: TGTGCCAGCTCCCCCACGGGTGAGCAGTTCTTC
CDR3aa: CASSPTGEQFF

abundance: NA
v_gene: TRBV11-2
j_gene: TRBJ1-4
d_gene: NA
CDR3nt: TGTGCCAGCAGCTTAGTAGGAGCCTTAACTGAAAAACTGTTTTTT
CDR3aa: CASSLVGALTEKLFF

abundance: once
v_gene: TRBV4-2
j_gene: TRBJ2-3
d_gene: TRBD2
CDR3nt: TGTGCCAGCAGCCAAGAGGGACTAGCGGGAGCAGATACGCAGTATTTT
CDR3aa: CASSQEGLAGADTQYF

abundance: NA
v_gene: TRBV6-1
j_gene: TRBJ2-1
d_gene: TRBD2
CDR3nt: TGTGCCAGCATCAAGCGGGAGGGCCTATACAATGAGCAGTTCTTC
CDR3aa: CASIKREGLYNEQFF

abundance: NA
v_gene: TRBV5-1
j_gene: TRBJ2-2
d_gene: NA
CDR3nt: TGCGCCAGCAGCTCCGGGGCAGGGGTTAAGGGGGAGCTGTTTTTT
CDR3aa: CASSSGAGVKGELFF

abundance: NA
v_gene: TRBV23-1
j_gene: TRBJ1-3
d_gene: TRBD1
CDR3nt: TGCGCCAGCAGCAGGGGGAACACCATATATTTT
CDR3aa: CASSRGNTIYF

abundance: NA
v_gene: TRBV27
j_gene: TRBJ1-5
d_gene: TRBD1
CDR3nt: TGTGCCAGCAGGACGAGGGGGCGAGGCAATCAGCCCCAGCATTTT
CDR3aa: CASRTRGRGNQPQHF

abundance: once
v_gene: TRBV4-1
j_gene: TRBJ1-1
d_gene: NA
CDR3nt: TGCGCCAGCAGCCAAGGGGGGGCGTACGGGAGGTCCTCCATGAACACTGAAGCTTTCTTT
CDR3aa: CASSQGGAYGRSSMNTEAFF

abundance: NA
v_gene: TRBV20-1
j_gene: TRBJ2-7
d_gene: NA
CDR3nt: TGCAGTGCTTATCTAGCGAACGAGCAGTACTTC
CDR3aa: CSAYLANEQYF

abundance: NA
v_gene: TRBV2
j_gene: TRBJ1-1
d_gene: NA
CDR3nt: TGTGCCAGCAGTGAACAGGGGCTTGGCCGGAACACTGAAGCTTCCTTT
CDR3aa: CASSEQGLGRNTEASF

abundance: few
v_gene: TRBV5-6
j_gene: TRBJ2-2
d_gene: TRBD2
CDR3nt: TGTGCCAGCAGCAACGGGCTAGCGGGATCCACCGGGGAGCTGTTTTTT
CDR3aa: CASSNGLAGSTGELFF

abundance: NA
v_gene: TRBV4-1
j_gene: TRBJ2-7
d_gene: NA
CDR3nt: TGCGCCAGCAGCCAAGAAGAACTGATGAATTACGAGCAGTACTTC
CDR3aa: CASSQEELMNYEQYF